This is a list of T cell receptor beta chains from one sample in a study of cytomegalovirus exposure and HLA in healthy donors. The assay was immunoSEQ multiplex PCR, and TCRdb's table has in-frame clones only and misses some. The profile shows some 190,000 clones, about 83% of them singletons. Sequencing input: PBMCs. These receptors were taken from a female donor in good health and CMV-seronegative. The CDR3 runs from the conserved cysteine through the conserved F or W. The order of the fields is CDR3 length, V gene, J gene, CDR3 protein.

len: 14; v_gene: TRBV6-6; j_gene: TRBJ1-2; CDR3aa: CASRATGGNYGYTF
len: 14; v_gene: TRBV9; j_gene: TRBJ2-7; CDR3aa: CASSVDGTSYEQYF
len: 13; v_gene: TRBV10-1; j_gene: TRBJ2-2; CDR3aa: CASSERQGYQVFF
len: 16; v_gene: TRBV11-1; j_gene: TRBJ2-1; CDR3aa: CASSPYDRGNYNEQFF
len: 16; v_gene: TRBV5-4; j_gene: TRBJ2-7; CDR3aa: CASSLVGTGWSYEQYF
len: 16; v_gene: TRBV4-3; j_gene: TRBJ2-1; CDR3aa: CASSQATSDDYNEQFF
len: 17; v_gene: TRBV5-1; j_gene: TRBJ2-5; CDR3aa: CASSHGLAGALQETQYF
len: 15; v_gene: TRBV27; j_gene: TRBJ2-5; CDR3aa: CASRPAGQGQETQYF
len: 17; v_gene: TRBV27; j_gene: TRBJ1-1; CDR3aa: CASRKLGEAGLNTEAFF
len: 13; v_gene: TRBV6-1; j_gene: TRBJ1-1; CDR3aa: CASSATGVVVAFF
len: 15; v_gene: TRBV5-6; j_gene: TRBJ1-1; CDR3aa: CASSRGYTMNTEAFF
len: 15; v_gene: TRBV25-1; j_gene: TRBJ2-1; CDR3aa: CASSDHLAGGYEQFF
len: 15; v_gene: TRBV2; j_gene: TRBJ2-7; CDR3aa: CASTPQTLSSYEQYF
len: 14; v_gene: TRBV7-9; j_gene: TRBJ2-7; CDR3aa: CSSSYIAGPYEQYF
len: 11; v_gene: TRBV27; j_gene: TRBJ2-7; CDR3aa: CASRHRAEQYF
len: 13; v_gene: TRBV7-9; j_gene: TRBJ1-5; CDR3aa: CASSNTRDQPQHF
len: 15; v_gene: TRBV5-8; j_gene: TRBJ2-7; CDR3aa: CASSDGGTAPYEQYF
len: 13; v_gene: TRBV6-1; j_gene: NA; CDR3aa: CASSLTVHYEQYF
len: 14; v_gene: TRBV6-5; j_gene: TRBJ1-4; CDR3aa: CASPGTTDNEKLFF
len: 13; v_gene: TRBV28; j_gene: TRBJ2-7; CDR3aa: CASAGTGHYEQYF
len: 14; v_gene: TRBV6-4; j_gene: TRBJ2-5; CDR3aa: CASRPGGSGETQYF
len: 15; v_gene: TRBV12-5; j_gene: TRBJ2-5; CDR3aa: CASGPTGVPQETQYF
len: 14; v_gene: TRBV6-1; j_gene: TRBJ2-7; CDR3aa: CASSEAGGYYEQYF
len: 14; v_gene: TRBV6-5; j_gene: TRBJ2-7; CDR3aa: CASSYVDRSYEQYF
len: 13; v_gene: TRBV7-9; j_gene: TRBJ1-1; CDR3aa: CASSLGAGIEAFF
len: 14; v_gene: TRBV5-1; j_gene: TRBJ2-7; CDR3aa: CASSPGQGPYEQYF
len: 14; v_gene: TRBV7-9; j_gene: TRBJ1-2; CDR3aa: CASSLRDPNYGYTF
len: 11; v_gene: TRBV7-9; j_gene: TRBJ1-4; CDR3aa: CASSLGRELFF
len: 16; v_gene: TRBV9; j_gene: TRBJ2-5; CDR3aa: CASSVAVGAGRETQYF
len: 14; v_gene: TRBV11-2; j_gene: TRBJ1-4; CDR3aa: CASSSVREGVKLFF
len: 14; v_gene: TRBV2; j_gene: TRBJ1-1; CDR3aa: CASSERTGNTEAFF
len: 18; v_gene: TRBV7-8; j_gene: TRBJ1-4; CDR3aa: CASSLEEVQPPTNEKLFF
len: 15; v_gene: TRBV11-2; j_gene: TRBJ2-3; CDR3aa: CASSWHQGGTDTQYF
len: 17; v_gene: TRBV25-1; j_gene: TRBJ2-1; CDR3aa: CASSPPGQGFYYNEQFF
len: 15; v_gene: TRBV7-8; j_gene: TRBJ2-1; CDR3aa: CASSLTRIQNNEQFF
len: 15; v_gene: TRBV19; j_gene: TRBJ2-3; CDR3aa: CASSILAAGTDTQYF
len: 16; v_gene: TRBV19; j_gene: TRBJ1-5; CDR3aa: CASSLQPGQGIQPQHF
len: 15; v_gene: TRBV15; j_gene: TRBJ2-5; CDR3aa: CATSRDHRSGETQYF
len: 15; v_gene: TRBV7-6; j_gene: TRBJ2-6; CDR3aa: CAIRDSSSGANVLTF
len: 14; v_gene: TRBV12-5; j_gene: TRBJ1-3; CDR3aa: CASGLGVSGNTIYF
len: 15; v_gene: TRBV7-3; j_gene: TRBJ2-2; CDR3aa: CASSLTRTPSGELFF
len: 12; v_gene: TRBV5-1; j_gene: TRBJ2-1; CDR3aa: CASSLLRNEQFF
len: 14; v_gene: TRBV5-6; j_gene: TRBJ1-1; CDR3aa: CASSLANRGGEAFF
len: 14; v_gene: TRBV4-1; j_gene: TRBJ2-3; CDR3aa: CASSQVAGTDTQYF
len: 15; v_gene: TRBV10-3; j_gene: TRBJ2-3; CDR3aa: CAISSRAPGTDTQYF
len: 19; v_gene: TRBV9; j_gene: TRBJ2-1; CDR3aa: CASSAPGLTTFRSYNEQFF
len: 15; v_gene: TRBV4-3; j_gene: TRBJ1-1; CDR3aa: CASSPQPDGYTEAFF
len: 15; v_gene: TRBV9; j_gene: TRBJ2-3; CDR3aa: CASSAPIPREETQYF
len: 16; v_gene: TRBV6-6; j_gene: TRBJ2-2; CDR3aa: CASSYSGGKNTGELFF
len: 15; v_gene: TRBV5-1; j_gene: TRBJ2-5; CDR3aa: CASSFTDRGQETQYF